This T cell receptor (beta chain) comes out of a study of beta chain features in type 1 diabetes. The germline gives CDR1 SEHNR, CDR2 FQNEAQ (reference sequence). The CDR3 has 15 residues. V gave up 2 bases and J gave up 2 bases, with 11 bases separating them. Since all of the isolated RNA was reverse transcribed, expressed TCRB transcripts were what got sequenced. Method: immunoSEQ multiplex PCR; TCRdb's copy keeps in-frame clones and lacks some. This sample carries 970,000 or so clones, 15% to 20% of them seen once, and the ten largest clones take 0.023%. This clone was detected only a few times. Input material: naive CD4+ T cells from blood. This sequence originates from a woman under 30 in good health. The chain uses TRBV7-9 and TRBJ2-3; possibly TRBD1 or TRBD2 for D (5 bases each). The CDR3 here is CASSLRDGATDTQYF. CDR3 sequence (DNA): TGTGCCAGCAGCTTAAGGGACGGTGCCACAGATACGCAGTATTTT.